This TCR beta chain is drawn from a study of T cell responses to AZD1222 COVID-19 vaccine. For this clone: As yet, its antigen is unknown.

The CDR3 has 15 amino acids. The V end lost 8 bases, the J end lost 3 bases, and 18 bases lay between the germline ends. Germline V CDR1 and CDR2: WSHSY, SAAADI. Only in-frame clones appear in the TCRdb table, and some are missing; sequencing was by immunoSEQ multiplex PCR. The table records some 150,000 clones, over 75% of them present only once. Study conclusions and caveats: Reportedly, nearly half the spike-specific TCRs target unmutated variant regions. It was only a handful of AZD1222 recipients who were seropositive at baseline. Spike was spanned by vaccine-associated CD4 TCRs, with dominance at 160-218 and 743-854.

The TCR originated in an adult who received the MenACWY meningococcal vaccine as a control. The rearrangement links TRBV10-2 to TRBJ2-3; D is possibly TRBD2 (6 bases). The specimen comprised peripheral blood, sampled 28 days after the second dose of the MenACWY control vaccine. CDR3 sequence reads: CASGLGGLRTDTQYF. In DNA, the CDR3 is TGCGCCAGCGGGTTGGGGGGTTTGAGGACAGATACGCAGTATTTT.